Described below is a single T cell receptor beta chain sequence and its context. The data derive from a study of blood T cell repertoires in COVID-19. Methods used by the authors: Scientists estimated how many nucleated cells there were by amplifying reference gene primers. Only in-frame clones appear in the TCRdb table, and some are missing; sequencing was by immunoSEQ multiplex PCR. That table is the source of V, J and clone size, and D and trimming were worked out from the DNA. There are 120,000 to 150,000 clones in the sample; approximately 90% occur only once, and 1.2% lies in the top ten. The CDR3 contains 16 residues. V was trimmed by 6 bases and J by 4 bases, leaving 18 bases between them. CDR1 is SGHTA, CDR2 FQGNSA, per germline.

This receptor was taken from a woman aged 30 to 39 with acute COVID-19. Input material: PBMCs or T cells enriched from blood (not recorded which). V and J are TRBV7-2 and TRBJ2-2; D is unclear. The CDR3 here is CASRPAGVLGTGELFF. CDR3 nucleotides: TGTGCCAGCAGACCTGCCGGAGTGCTCGGCACCGGGGAGCTGTTTTTT. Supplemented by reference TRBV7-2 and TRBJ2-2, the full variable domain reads GAGVSQSPSNKVTEKGKDVELRCDPISGHTALYWYRQSLGQGLEFLIYFQGNSAPDKSGLPSDRFSAERTGGSVSTLTIQRTQQEDSAVYLCASRPAGVLGTGELFFGEGSRLTVL.